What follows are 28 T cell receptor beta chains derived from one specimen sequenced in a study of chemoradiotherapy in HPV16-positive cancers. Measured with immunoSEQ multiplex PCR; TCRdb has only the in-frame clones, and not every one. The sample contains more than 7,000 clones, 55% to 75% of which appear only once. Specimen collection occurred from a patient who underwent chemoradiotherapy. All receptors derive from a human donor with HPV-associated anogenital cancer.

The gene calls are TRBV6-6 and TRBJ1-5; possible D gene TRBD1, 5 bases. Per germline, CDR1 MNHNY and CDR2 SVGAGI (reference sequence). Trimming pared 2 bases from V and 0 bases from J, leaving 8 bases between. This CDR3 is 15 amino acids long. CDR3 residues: CASSYAGNSNQPQHF. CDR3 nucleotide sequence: TGTGCCAGCAGTTACGCAGGGAATAGCAATCAGCCCCAGCATTTT.

CDR3 in DNA: TGTGCCAGCAGTGAAGACCCTTCTGGGGGGAACACTGAAGCTTTCTTT. It translates to CASSEDPSGGNTEAFF. This rearrangement joins TRBV25-1 to TRBJ1-1; possible D gene TRBD1, 5 bases. CDR3 size: 16 residues. CDR1 MGHDK and CDR2 SYGVNS come from the germline V gene. V lost 2 bases, J lost 1 base, and 14 bases lay in between.

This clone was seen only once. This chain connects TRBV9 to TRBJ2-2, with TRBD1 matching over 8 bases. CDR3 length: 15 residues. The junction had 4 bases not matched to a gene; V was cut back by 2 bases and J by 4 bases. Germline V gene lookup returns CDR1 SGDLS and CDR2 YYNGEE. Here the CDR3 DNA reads TGTGCCAGCAGCGTGGACAGGGCCGGCACCGGGGAGCTGTTTTTT. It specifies CASSVDRAGTGELFF.

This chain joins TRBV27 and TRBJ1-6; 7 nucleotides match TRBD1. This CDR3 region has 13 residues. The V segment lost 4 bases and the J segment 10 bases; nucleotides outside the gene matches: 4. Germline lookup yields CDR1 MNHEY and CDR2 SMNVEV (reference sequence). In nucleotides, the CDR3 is TGTGCCAGCAGTTCGACAGGGATGTCACCCCTCCACTTT. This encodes CASSSTGMSPLHF.

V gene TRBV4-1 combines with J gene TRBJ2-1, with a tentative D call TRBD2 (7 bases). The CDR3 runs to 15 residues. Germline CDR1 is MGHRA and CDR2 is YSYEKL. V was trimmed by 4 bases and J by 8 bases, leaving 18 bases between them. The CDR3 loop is CASSPRAEGGDEQFF. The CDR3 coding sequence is TGCGCCAGCAGCCCCAGGGCCGAGGGGGGGGATGAGCAGTTCTTC.

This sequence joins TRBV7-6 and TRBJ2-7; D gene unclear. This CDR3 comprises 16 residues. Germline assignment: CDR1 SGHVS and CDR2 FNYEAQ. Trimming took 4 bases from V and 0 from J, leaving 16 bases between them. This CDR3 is CASSSSVDFSSYEQYF. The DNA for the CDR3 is TGTGCCAGCAGCTCCTCGGTCGACTTCAGCTCCTACGAGCAGTACTTC.

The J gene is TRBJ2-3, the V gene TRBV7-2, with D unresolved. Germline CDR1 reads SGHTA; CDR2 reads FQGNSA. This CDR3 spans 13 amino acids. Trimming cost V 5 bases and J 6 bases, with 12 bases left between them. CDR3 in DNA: TGTGCCAGCAGCCCCCTTTTGCGGGATACGCAGTATTTT. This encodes CASSPLLRDTQYF.

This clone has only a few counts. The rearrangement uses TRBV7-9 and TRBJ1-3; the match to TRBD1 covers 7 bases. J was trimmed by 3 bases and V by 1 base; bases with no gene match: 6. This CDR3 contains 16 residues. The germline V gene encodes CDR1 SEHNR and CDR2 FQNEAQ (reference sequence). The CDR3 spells CASSLGSGGRGNTIYF. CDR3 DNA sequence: TGTGCCAGCAGCTTAGGTTCAGGGGGGCGTGGAAACACCATATATTTT.

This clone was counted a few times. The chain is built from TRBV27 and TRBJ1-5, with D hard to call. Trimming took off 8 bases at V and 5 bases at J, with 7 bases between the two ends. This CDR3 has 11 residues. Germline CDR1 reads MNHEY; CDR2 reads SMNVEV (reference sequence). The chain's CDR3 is CASGYYQPQHF. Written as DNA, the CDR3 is TGTGCCAGCGGGTACTATCAGCCCCAGCATTTT.

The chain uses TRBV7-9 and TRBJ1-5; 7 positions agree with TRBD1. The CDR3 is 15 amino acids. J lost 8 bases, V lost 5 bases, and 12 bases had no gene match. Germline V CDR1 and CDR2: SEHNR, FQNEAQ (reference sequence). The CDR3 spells CASSLGTTGSEPQHF. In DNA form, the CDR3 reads TGTGCCAGCAGCCTCGGAACGACAGGGAGTGAGCCCCAGCATTTT.

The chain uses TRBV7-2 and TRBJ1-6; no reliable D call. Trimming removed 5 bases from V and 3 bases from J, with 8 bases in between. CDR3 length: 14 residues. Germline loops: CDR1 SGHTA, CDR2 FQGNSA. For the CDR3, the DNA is TGTGCCAGCAGCCCCGACCACTATAATTCACCCCTCCACTTT. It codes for CASSPDHYNSPLHF.

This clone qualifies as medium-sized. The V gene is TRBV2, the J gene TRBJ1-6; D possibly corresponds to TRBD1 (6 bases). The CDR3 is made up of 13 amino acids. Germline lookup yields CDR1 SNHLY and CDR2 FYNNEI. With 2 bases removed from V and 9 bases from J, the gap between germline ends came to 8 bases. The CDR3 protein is CASSEQGLSPLHF. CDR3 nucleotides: TGTGCCAGCAGTGAACAGGGGCTTTCACCCCTCCACTTT.

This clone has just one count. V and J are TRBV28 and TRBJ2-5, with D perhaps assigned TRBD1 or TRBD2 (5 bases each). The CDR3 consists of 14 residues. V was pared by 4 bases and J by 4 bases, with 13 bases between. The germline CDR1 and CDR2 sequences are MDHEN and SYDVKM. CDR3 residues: CASSSFGTRETQYF. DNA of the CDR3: TGTGCCAGCAGTTCATTCGGGACCAGAGAGACCCAGTACTTC. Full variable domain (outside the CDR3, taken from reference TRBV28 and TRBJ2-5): DVKVTQSSRYLVKRTGEKVFLECVQDMDHENMFWYRQDPGLGLRLIYFSYDVKMKEKGDIPEGYSVSREKKERFSLILESASTNQTSMYLCASSSFGTRETQYFGPGTRLLVL.

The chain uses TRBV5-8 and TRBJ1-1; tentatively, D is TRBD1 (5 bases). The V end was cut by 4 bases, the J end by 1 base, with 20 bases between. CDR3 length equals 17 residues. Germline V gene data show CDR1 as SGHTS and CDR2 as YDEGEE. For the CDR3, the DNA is TGTGCCAGCAGCCGGGGGATTTTCTCGGTGGGGAACACTGAAGCTTTCTTT. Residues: CASSRGIFSVGNTEAFF.

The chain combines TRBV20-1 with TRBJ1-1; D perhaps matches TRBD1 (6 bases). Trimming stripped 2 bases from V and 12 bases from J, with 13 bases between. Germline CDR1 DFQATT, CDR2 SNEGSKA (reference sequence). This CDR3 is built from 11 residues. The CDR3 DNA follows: TGCAGTGCTAGAATAACAGGGTTTACTTTCTTT. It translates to CSARITGFTFF.

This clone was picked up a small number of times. The CDR3 region is CASSWGGDTDTQYF. The DNA for the CDR3 is TGTGCCAGCAGCTGGGGCGGGGACACAGATACGCAGTATTTT. The chain couples TRBV7-9 to TRBJ2-3; D might be TRBD2 (6 bases). V lost 4 bases, J lost 2 bases, and 10 bases lay in between. The germline V gene encodes CDR1 SEHNR and CDR2 FQNEAQ (reference sequence). CDR3 length: 14 amino acids.

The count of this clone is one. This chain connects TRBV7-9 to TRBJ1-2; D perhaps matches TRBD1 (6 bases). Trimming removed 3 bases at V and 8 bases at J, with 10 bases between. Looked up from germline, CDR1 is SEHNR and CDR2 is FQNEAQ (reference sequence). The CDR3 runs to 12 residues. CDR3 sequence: CASSFSQGGYTF. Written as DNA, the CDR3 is TGTGCCAGCAGCTTTTCCCAGGGGGGCTACACCTTC.

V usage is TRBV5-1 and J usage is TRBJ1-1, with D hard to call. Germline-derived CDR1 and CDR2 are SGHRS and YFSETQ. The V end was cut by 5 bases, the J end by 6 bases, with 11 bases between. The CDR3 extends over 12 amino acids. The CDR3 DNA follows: TGCGCCAGCAGTGATGGGAGGGCTGAAGCTTTCTTT. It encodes CASSDGRAEAFF.

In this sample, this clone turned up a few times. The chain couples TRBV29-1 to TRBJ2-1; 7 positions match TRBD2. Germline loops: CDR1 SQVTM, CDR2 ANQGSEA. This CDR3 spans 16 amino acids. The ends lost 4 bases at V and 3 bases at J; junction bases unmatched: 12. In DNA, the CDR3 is TGCAGCGTTGGAAGAGGGTCTAGCGGATTCTACAATGAGCAGTTCTTC. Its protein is CSVGRGSSGFYNEQFF.

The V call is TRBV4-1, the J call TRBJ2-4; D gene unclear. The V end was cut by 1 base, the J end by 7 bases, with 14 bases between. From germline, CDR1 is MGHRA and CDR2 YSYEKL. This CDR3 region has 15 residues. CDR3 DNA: TGCGCCAGCAGCCAAGTCCCCTTTCTAGTTAACATTCAGTACTTC. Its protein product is CASSQVPFLVNIQYF.

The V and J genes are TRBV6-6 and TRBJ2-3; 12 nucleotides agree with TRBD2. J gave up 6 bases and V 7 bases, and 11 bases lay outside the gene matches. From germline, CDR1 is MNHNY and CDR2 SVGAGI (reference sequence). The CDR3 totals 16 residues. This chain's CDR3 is CASMASGGADRDTQYF. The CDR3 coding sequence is TGTGCCAGCATGGCTAGCGGGGGGGCTGACCGGGATACGCAGTATTTT.

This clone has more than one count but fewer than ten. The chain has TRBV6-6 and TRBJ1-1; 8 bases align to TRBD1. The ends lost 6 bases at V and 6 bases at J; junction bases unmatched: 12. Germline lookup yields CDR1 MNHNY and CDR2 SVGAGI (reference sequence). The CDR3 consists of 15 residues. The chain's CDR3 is CASSPGTGGSSEAFF. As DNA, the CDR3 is TGTGCCAGCAGCCCGGGGACAGGCGGAAGTTCTGAAGCTTTCTTT.

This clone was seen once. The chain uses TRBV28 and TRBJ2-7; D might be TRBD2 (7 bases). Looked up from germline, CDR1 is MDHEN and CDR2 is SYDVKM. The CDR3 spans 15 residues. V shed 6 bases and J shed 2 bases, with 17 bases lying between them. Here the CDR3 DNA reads TGTGCCAGCAGCCAATCGGCGGGGGACACCTACGAGCAGTACTTC. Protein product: CASSQSAGDTYEQYF. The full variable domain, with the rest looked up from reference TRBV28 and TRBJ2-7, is DVKVTQSSRYLVKRTGEKVFLECVQDMDHENMFWYRQDPGLGLRLIYFSYDVKMKEKGDIPEGYSVSREKKERFSLILESASTNQTSMYLCASSQSAGDTYEQYFGPGTRLTVT.

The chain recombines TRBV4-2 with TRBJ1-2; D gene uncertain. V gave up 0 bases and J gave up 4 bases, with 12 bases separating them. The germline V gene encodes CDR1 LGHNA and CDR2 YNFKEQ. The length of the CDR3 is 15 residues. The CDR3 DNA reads TGTGCCAGCAGCCAAGACAGGAGGACCTCCTATGGCTACACCTTC. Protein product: CASSQDRRTSYGYTF.

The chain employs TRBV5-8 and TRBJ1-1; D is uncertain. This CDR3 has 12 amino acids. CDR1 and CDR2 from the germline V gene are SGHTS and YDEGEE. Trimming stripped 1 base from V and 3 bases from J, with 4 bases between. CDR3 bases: TGTGCCAGCAGCTTGTTTGACACTGAAGCTTTCTTT. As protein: CASSLFDTEAFF.

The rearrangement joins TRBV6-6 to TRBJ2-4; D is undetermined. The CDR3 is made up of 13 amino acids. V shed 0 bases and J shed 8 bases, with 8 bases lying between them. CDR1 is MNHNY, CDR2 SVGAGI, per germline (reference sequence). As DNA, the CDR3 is TGTGCCAGCAGTTACTCGGAGAAACACATTCAGTACTTC. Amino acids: CASSYSEKHIQYF.

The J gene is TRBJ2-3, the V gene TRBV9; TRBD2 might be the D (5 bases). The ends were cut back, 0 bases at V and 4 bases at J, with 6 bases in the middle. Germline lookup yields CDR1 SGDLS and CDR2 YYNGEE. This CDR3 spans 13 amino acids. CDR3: CASSVVGADTQYF. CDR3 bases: TGTGCCAGCAGCGTAGTGGGAGCAGATACGCAGTATTTT.

CDR3 region: CASRKKGQPSYNEQFF. In nucleotides, the CDR3 is TGTGCCAGCAGAAAAAAGGGACAGCCCTCCTACAATGAGCAGTTCTTC. The chain couples TRBV2 to TRBJ2-1; the match to TRBD1 covers 7 bases. V was clipped by 6 bases and J by 0 bases; unmatched bases: 8. CDR3 size: 16 residues. Germline V gives CDR1 SNHLY, CDR2 FYNNEI.